A single sample is the source of the 10 T cell receptor beta chains below, sequenced in a study of blood T cells in healthy people across ages. A second PCR, run for roughly 7 to 12 cycles, used a sample-barcoded 5' primer plus a J-beta primer mix. TCRdb ran MiXCR on the 5' RACE reads and lists one entry per CDR3 protein. The sample lists hundreds of thousands of distinct CDR3 sequences; about a fifth were seen once. Sequencing was carried out using blood. These receptors came from a man aged 65 to 79 in good health.

There are a few counts of this clonotype. The chain joins TRBV5-1 to TRBJ2-7, with 7 bases matching TRBD1. Gene TRBJ2-5 matches the end of the DNA better, so the J call may be wrong. Germline CDR1 SGHRS, CDR2 YFSETQ. The CDR3 spans 14 residues. The CDR3, as DNA: TGCGCCAGCAGGTGGGACAGATTCCAAGAGACCCAGTACTTC. Translation gives CASRWDRFQETQYF.

The rearrangement joins TRBV19 to TRBJ2-7; 8 bases match TRBD1. The CDR3 has 14 amino acids. Germline CDR1 and CDR2: LNHDA and SQIVND (reference sequence). V shed 5 bases, J shed 7 bases, and the junction held 10 bases outside the gene matches. CDR3 nucleotides: TGTGCCAGTAGTGGAGACAGGGGTCTTGGGGAGCAGTACTTC. Translation: CASSGDRGLGEQYF.

Worth noting for this clonotype: The junction and the germline gene differ at one end; a read error may be behind it. This rearrangement joins TRBV27 to TRBJ2-1; 8 bases are a match to TRBD2. The CDR3 loop spans 18 amino acids. The germline V gene encodes CDR1 MNHEY and CDR2 SMNVEV (reference sequence). CDR3: CTSTNSLVAGPGYNEQFF. The CDR3 DNA is TGTACCAGCACCAATTCGTTGGTAGCGGGACCTGGTTACAATGAGCAGTTCTTC.

V is TRBV20-1 and J is TRBJ2-3; the D is unclear. V shed 6 bases and J shed 1 base, with 11 bases lying between them. CDR3 length: 13 amino acids. Germline CDR1 is DFQATT and CDR2 is SNEGSKA (reference sequence). The CDR3 DNA is TGCAGTGCGTGGAAAAGCGGCACAGATACGCAGTATTTT. It is translated as CSAWKSGTDTQYF.

This clonotype was seen repeatedly, ten times or more. This chain uses TRBV5-1 with TRBJ2-3, with D unresolved. The CDR3 runs to 14 residues. Germline V lookup: CDR1 SGHRS, CDR2 YFSETQ. The V end lost 4 bases, the J end lost 0 bases, and 9 bases lay between the germline ends. The CDR3 region has the DNA TGCGCCAGCAGCGCGGACCCTAGCACAGATACGCAGTATTTT. Amino acid sequence: CASSADPSTDTQYF.

V gene TRBV5-1 combines with J gene TRBJ2-3; D might be TRBD1 (6 bases). Trimming took 4 bases from V and 4 from J, leaving 19 bases between them. The CDR3 loop spans 16 amino acids. Germline V gives CDR1 SGHRS, CDR2 YFSETQ. CDR3 DNA: TGCGCCAGCAGCGTTGGTCCACAGGGTTTCGCAGATACGCAGTATTTT. Encoded protein: CASSVGPQGFADTQYF.

With regard to this clonotype: At one of its ends the junction is not consistent with the germline gene, which may arise from a read error. The genes are TRBV7-9 and TRBJ1-1, with 8 bases fitting TRBD1. Looked up from germline, CDR1 is SEHNR and CDR2 is FQNEAQ (reference sequence). The CDR3 is made up of 14 amino acids. Here the CDR3 reads CACSLDRGATEAFF. The CDR3 DNA reads as TGTGCCTGCAGCTTAGACAGGGGAGCAACTGAAGCTTTCTTT.

The chain has TRBV14 and TRBJ2-4, with D perhaps matching TRBD1 (6 bases). Germline CDR1 reads SGHDN; CDR2 reads FVKESK. This CDR3 spans 17 amino acids. V lost 1 base and J 0 bases, leaving 13 bases between the germline ends. The CDR3 spells CASSQAEGVLAKNIQYF. CDR3 nucleotide sequence: TGTGCCAGCAGCCAAGCAGAGGGGGTCTTAGCCAAAAACATTCAGTACTTC.

The chain recombines TRBV11-2 with TRBJ2-3; D could derive from TRBD1 or TRBD2 (6 bases each). Looked up from germline, CDR1 is SGHAT and CDR2 is FQNNGV. Trimming removed 4 bases from V and 9 bases from J, with 23 bases in between. The CDR3 has 16 residues. CDR3 bases: TGTGCCAGCAGCTCCCTAGAGGTGATACTCGGGGGCACGCAGTATTTT. This translates into CASSSLEVILGGTQYF.

V gene TRBV12-3 or TRBV12-4 combines with J gene TRBJ1-2; TRBD1 matches at 9 bases. The ends lost 1 base at V and 10 bases at J; junction bases unmatched: 13. This CDR3 comprises 16 residues. Here the CDR3 reads CASSLVLLTGGGAYTF. The CDR3 DNA is TGTGCCAGCAGTTTAGTCCTCCTGACAGGGGGAGGTGCCTACACCTTC.